The 27 T cell receptor beta chains below were found in one sample sequenced in a study of cytomegalovirus exposure and HLA in healthy donors. 60 Vbeta and 13 Jbeta primers were used in PCR. Profiled with immunoSEQ multiplex PCR; TCRdb holds only in-frame clones, not every one. The table shows some 140,000 clones, with 76% occurring only once. Material: PBMCs. Source of these receptors: a man aged 35-49 years in good health and CMV-seronegative.

V gene TRBV18 combines with J gene TRBJ1-2, with D maybe TRBD1 (5 bases). This CDR3 spans 13 amino acids. Germline lookup yields CDR1 KGHSH and CDR2 LQKENI. V shed 6 bases and J shed 9 bases, with 17 bases lying between them. The CDR3 DNA is TGTGCCAGCTCCCTTTCGCAAGACAGTAGCTACACCTTC. This encodes CASSLSQDSSYTF.

This clone was found once. This rearrangement joins TRBV2 to TRBJ1-5, with D unclear. CDR3 length: 14 amino acids. The germline V and J ends were trimmed by 0 bases and 15 bases, with 18 bases remaining between them. CDR1 and CDR2 from the germline V gene are SNHLY and FYNNEI. CDR3 residues: CASSEALRDNPTHF. The CDR3 DNA reads as TGTGCCAGCAGTGAAGCGCTTCGAGACAACCCCACGCATTTT. Supplemented by reference TRBV2 and TRBJ1-5, the full variable domain reads EPEVTQTPSHQVTQMGQEVILRCVPISNHLYFYWYRQILGQKVEFLVSFYNNEISEKSEIFDDQFSVERPDGSNFTLKIRSTKLEDSAMYFCASSEALRDNPTHFGDGTRLSIL.

The chain carries TRBV30 and TRBJ2-7; weak D call: TRBD1 (6 bases). Deletions cut 4 bases from V and 2 bases from J, with 12 bases between. The CDR3 length is 13 residues. Germline V gene lookup returns CDR1 GTSNPN and CDR2 SVGIG (reference sequence). The CDR3 loop is CAWTQGGTYEQYF. CDR3 in DNA: TGTGCCTGGACCCAAGGGGGTACCTACGAGCAGTACTTC.

The chain recombines TRBV30 with TRBJ2-1; 11 bases are a match to TRBD2. Trimming removed 0 bases from V and 2 bases from J; junction bases left unmatched: 3. The germline V gene encodes CDR1 GTSNPN and CDR2 SVGIG (reference sequence). This CDR3 has 16 residues. The CDR3 bases are TGTGCCTGGAGTGTACTAGCGGGAGTCACCTACAATGAGCAGTTCTTC. This translates into CAWSVLAGVTYNEQFF.

The table lists this clone with a count of one. The rearrangement joins TRBV5-8 to TRBJ1-1; 7 positions agree with TRBD1. Germline CDR1 and CDR2: SGHTS and YDEGEE. CDR3 length: 14 amino acids. V dropped 4 bases and J dropped 5; count of bases not matched to a gene: 8. The CDR3 region is CASSDGTAETEAFF. DNA for the CDR3: TGTGCCAGCAGCGACGGGACAGCCGAAACTGAAGCTTTCTTT.

The chain combines TRBV9 with TRBJ2-1; 10 nucleotides align to TRBD2. Germline lookup yields CDR1 SGDLS and CDR2 YYNGEE. This CDR3 is built from 14 residues. V lost 1 base to trimming and J lost 8 bases; unmatched junction nucleotides: 3. The CDR3 DNA reads as TGTGCCAGCAGCGTAATAGCGGGGGGCGATGAGCAGTTCTTC. Its translation: CASSVIAGGDEQFF.

V and J are TRBV7-6 and TRBJ2-5; 15 nucleotides match TRBD2. Germline V gives CDR1 SGHVS, CDR2 FNYEAQ. The length of the CDR3 is 16 residues. V lost 2 bases to trimming and J lost 3 bases; unmatched junction nucleotides: 1. CDR3 DNA: TGTGCCAGCAGCTTATGGACTAGCGGGGGGGAAGAGACCCAGTACTTC. It codes for CASSLWTSGGEETQYF. Based on the CDR3 plus reference TRBV7-6 and TRBJ2-5, the full variable domain is GAGVSQSPRYKVTKRGQDVALRCDPISGHVSLYWYRQALGQGPEFLTYFNYEAQQDKSGLPNDRFSAERPEGSISTLTIQRTEQRDSAMYRCASSLWTSGGEETQYFGPGTRLLVL.

This chain links TRBV7-9 with TRBJ1-4; D is possibly TRBD1 (5 bases). CDR1 SEHNR and CDR2 FQNEAQ come from the germline V gene (reference sequence). Deletions cut 3 bases from V and 1 base from J, with 9 bases between. This CDR3 has 15 residues. The CDR3 nucleotides are TGTGCCAGCAGCTTGGAAGGGGTAACTAATGAAAAACTGTTTTTT. Protein product: CASSLEGVTNEKLFF.

The rearrangement links TRBV29-1 to TRBJ2-7; D may be TRBD2 (6 bases). Germline V gives CDR1 SQVTM, CDR2 ANQGSEA. The CDR3 has 12 amino acids. V lost 5 bases and J 0 bases, leaving 8 bases between the germline ends. For the CDR3, the DNA is TGCAGCGTTCGGGAGCACTCCTACGAGCAGTACTTC. Translation gives CSVREHSYEQYF.

About this clone: At one end the junction does not follow the germline gene, possibly because of a read error. The chain joins TRBV5-1 to TRBJ1-1, with D unresolved. The CDR3 is 15 amino acids. CDR1 and CDR2 (germline): SGHRS, YFSETQ. The CDR3 sequence: CASRLGVVESGEAFF. CDR3 nucleotide sequence: TGCGCCAGCAGATTGGGAGTGGTGGAGTCGGGTGAAGCTTTCTTT.

The V and J genes are TRBV9 and TRBJ2-3; 7 nucleotides align to TRBD2. V gave up 4 bases and J gave up 4 bases; unmatched junction bases: 21. The CDR3 contains 19 residues. The V gene's germline CDR1 is SGDLS and CDR2 YYNGEE. CDR3 bases: TGTGCCAGCAGCCCCCCTTTGGGGGGAGGGCTCCGTGCTGCAGATACGCAGTATTTT. Translation gives CASSPPLGGGLRAADTQYF.

The chain is built from TRBV6-6 and TRBJ1-2; tentatively, D is TRBD1 (5 bases). CDR3 length equals 16 residues. V lost 6 bases and J 1 base, leaving 18 bases between the germline ends. The germline V gene has CDR1 MNHNY and CDR2 SVGAGI (reference sequence). In DNA form, the CDR3 reads TGTGCCAGCAGCCGAGACGCCAGGGCCGGTAACTATGGCTACACCTTC. As protein: CASSRDARAGNYGYTF.

V usage is TRBV4-2 and J usage is TRBJ2-7; 7 bases agree with TRBD2. V trimming: 5 bases; J trimming: 4 bases; junction bases outside the gene matches: 11. The CDR3 length is 15 residues. The germline V gene has CDR1 LGHNA and CDR2 YNFKEQ. CDR3 sequence reads: CASSEAGTKEYEQYF. The CDR3 DNA is TGTGCCAGCAGCGAGGCCGGGACTAAGGAATACGAGCAGTACTTC.

There are a few counts of this clone. The gene calls are TRBV7-3 and TRBJ2-5, with D maybe TRBD2 (6 bases). Germline V CDR1 and CDR2: SGHTA, FQGTGA. This CDR3 comprises 15 residues. V shed 5 bases and J shed 5 bases, with 18 bases lying between them. The CDR3 sequence is CASSVTSISGETQYF. The CDR3 DNA sequence: TGTGCCAGCAGCGTTACGAGTATCAGCGGGGAGACCCAGTACTTC.

This clone was detected a few times. This sample also contains other DNA sequences that code for the same CDR3. The V gene is TRBV30, the J gene TRBJ1-1; 8 bases map to TRBD1. The CDR3 runs 13 residues. Germline trimming cut 0 bases from V and 3 bases from J; bases unmatched to any gene: 0. CDR1 and CDR2 (germline): GTSNPN, SVGIG (reference sequence). CDR3 in amino acids: CAWSVQGDTEAFF. The CDR3 DNA reads TGTGCCTGGAGTGTACAGGGGGACACTGAAGCTTTCTTT.

J is TRBJ2-7 and V is TRBV27; D uncertain. The CDR3 contains 13 residues. Germline V gene data show CDR1 as MNHEY and CDR2 as SMNVEV (reference sequence). Trimming removed 2 bases from V and 0 bases from J, with 5 bases in between. The CDR3 is CASSLKSSYEQYF. CDR3 in DNA: TGTGCCAGCAGTTTAAAGAGCTCCTACGAGCAGTACTTC.

This chain links TRBV6-5 with TRBJ2-1, with 7 positions matching TRBD1. Germline trimming cut 1 base from V and 2 bases from J; bases unmatched to any gene: 5. CDR1 and CDR2 from the germline V gene are MNHEY and SVGAGI. This CDR3 contains 16 residues. The CDR3, as DNA: TGTGCCAGCAGTTACTTAGGGGGCGCACCCTACAATGAGCAGTTCTTC. Its protein product is CASSYLGGAPYNEQFF.

The CDR3 reads CASSQDPRGTNYGYTF. In DNA, the CDR3 is TGCGCCAGCAGCCAAGATCCCCGGGGTACTAACTATGGCTACACCTTC. This chain connects TRBV4-3 to TRBJ1-2, with D uncertain. The CDR3 spans 16 residues. V gave up 0 bases and J gave up 0 bases, with 11 bases separating them. The V gene's germline CDR1 is LGHNA and CDR2 YSLEER.

The rearrangement links TRBV5-1 to TRBJ2-7; TRBD2 matches at 12 bases. The CDR3 consists of 17 residues. The junction had 10 bases not matched to a gene; V was cut back by 5 bases and J by 1 base. CDR1 and CDR2 (germline): SGHRS, YFSETQ. As DNA, the CDR3 is TGCGCCAGCAGTGGACCCGGGACTAGCGGGCCTTCCTACGAGCAGTACTTC. The encoded protein is CASSGPGTSGPSYEQYF.

This clone turned up a few times. The rearrangement joins TRBV13 to TRBJ1-1; 8 bases match TRBD1. Germline CDR1 and CDR2: PRHDT and FYEKMQ (reference sequence). The CDR3 consists of 13 residues. Trimming cost V 6 bases and J 4 bases; bases outside gene matches: 4. Here the CDR3 reads CASSPGQGTEAFF. The CDR3, as DNA: TGTGCCAGCAGTCCCGGACAGGGCACTGAAGCTTTCTTT.

The chain links TRBV4-1 to TRBJ2-1; 9 bases align to TRBD2. The CDR3 extends over 18 amino acids. V shed 0 bases and J 3 bases; nucleotides not matched to a gene: 9. Germline assignment: CDR1 MGHRA and CDR2 YSYEKL. This CDR3 is CASSQEPSGGTNYNEQFF. The CDR3 DNA sequence: TGCGCCAGCAGCCAAGAACCCAGCGGGGGGACTAACTACAATGAGCAGTTCTTC.

V usage is TRBV6-1 and J usage is TRBJ1-6; D might be TRBD1 (6 bases). The V end lost 2 bases, the J end lost 6 bases, and 8 bases lay between the germline ends. This CDR3 region has 14 residues. CDR1 and CDR2 from the germline V gene are MNHNS and SASEGT. The CDR3 nucleotides read TGTGCCAGCAGTGAACAGGGGATTAATTCACCCCTCCACTTT. Protein product: CASSEQGINSPLHF.

This clone was recorded only once. The rearrangement joins TRBV11-1 to TRBJ2-7; D possibly corresponds to TRBD1 (6 bases). V shed 3 bases and J shed 3 bases, with 9 bases lying between them. The CDR3 is 13 amino acids. Germline CDR1 and CDR2: SGHAT and FQDESV (reference sequence). The CDR3 here is CASSFEGHYEQYF. CDR3 DNA: TGTGCCAGCAGCTTTGAGGGACACTACGAGCAGTACTTC.

This chain links TRBV7-6 with TRBJ1-2; tentatively, D is TRBD1 (5 bases). Germline V lookup: CDR1 SGHVS, CDR2 FNYEAQ. The CDR3 is made up of 13 amino acids. V lost 5 bases to trimming and J lost 4 bases, with 11 bases between them. The CDR3 sequence: CASSPGLSYGYTF. CDR3 sequence (DNA): TGTGCCAGCAGCCCGGGACTGTCCTATGGCTACACCTTC.

This chain joins TRBV9 and TRBJ1-2, with a possible D match to TRBD1 (6 bases). Germline V gene data show CDR1 as SGDLS and CDR2 as YYNGEE. The CDR3 runs to 14 residues. The V end lost 0 bases, the J end lost 6 bases, and 12 bases lay between the germline ends. The CDR3 region is CASSVDLTGHGYTF. DNA for the CDR3: TGTGCCAGCAGCGTAGACTTGACAGGCCATGGCTACACCTTC.

V gene TRBV4-3 combines with J gene TRBJ2-7, with TRBD1 matching 8 bases. The germline gives CDR1 LGHNA, CDR2 YSLEER. CDR3 length: 16 amino acids. The V segment lost 0 bases and the J segment 5 bases; nucleotides outside the gene matches: 9. The CDR3 DNA follows: TGCGCCAGCAGCCAAGATGTTTTTGCAGGGGGCGACGAGCAGTACTTC. Its protein is CASSQDVFAGGDEQYF.

This rearrangement joins TRBV29-1 to TRBJ2-3, with a possible D match to TRBD1 (6 bases). The germline gives CDR1 SQVTM, CDR2 ANQGSEA. Trimming removed 6 bases from V and 0 bases from J, with 10 bases in between. This CDR3 is built from 13 residues. The CDR3, as DNA: TGCAGCGTCCGTCAGGGGAGCACAGATACGCAGTATTTT. It yields the protein CSVRQGSTDTQYF.